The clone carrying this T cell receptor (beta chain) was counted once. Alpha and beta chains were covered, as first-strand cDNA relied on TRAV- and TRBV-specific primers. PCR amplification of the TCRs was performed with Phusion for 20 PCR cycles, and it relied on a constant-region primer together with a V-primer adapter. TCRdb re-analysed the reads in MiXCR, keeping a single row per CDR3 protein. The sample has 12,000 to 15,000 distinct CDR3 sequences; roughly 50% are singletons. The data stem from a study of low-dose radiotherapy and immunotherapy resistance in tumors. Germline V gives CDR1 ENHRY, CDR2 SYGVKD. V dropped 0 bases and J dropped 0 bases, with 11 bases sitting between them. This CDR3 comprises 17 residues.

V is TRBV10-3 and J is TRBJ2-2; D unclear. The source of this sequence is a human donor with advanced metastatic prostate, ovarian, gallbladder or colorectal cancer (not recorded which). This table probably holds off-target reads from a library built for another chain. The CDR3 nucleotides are TGTGCCATCAGTGAGTCGGCAGGAGAGACGAACACCGGGGAGCTGTTTTTT. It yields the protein CAISESAGETNTGELFF.